What follows are 9 T cell receptor beta chains derived from one specimen sequenced in a study of OX40 agonist ivuxolimab in advanced cancers. Repertoires were generated with immunoSEQ multiplex PCR, while TCRdb's copy carries only in-frame clones and drops some. The data contain 50,000 or so clones, about 78% of them seen just once; the ten biggest clones take up approximately 2%. The specimen comprised CD4+ or CD8+ T cells sorted from blood, sampled in a trial of the OX40 agonist ivuxolimab. These receptors were collected from an adult with an advanced solid tumor such as melanoma, head and neck, liver or kidney cancer.

The chain combines TRBV6-1 with TRBJ2-3; 8 bases are shared with TRBD2. This CDR3 has 18 residues. With 3 bases clipped from V and 3 bases from J, the junction kept 14 bases outside the gene matches. CDR1 and CDR2 from the germline V gene are MNHNS and SASEGT. In DNA, the CDR3 is TGTGCCAGCAGTGATTTCAGGCGGGGGGAAATGGGAACAGATACGCAGTATTTT. Translation gives CASSDFRRGEMGTDTQYF.

CDR3 sequence: CASRGPGQYNEQFF. In DNA form, the CDR3 reads TGTGCCAGCAGGGGACCCGGACAGTACAATGAGCAGTTCTTC. The chain carries TRBV28 and TRBJ2-1; possibly TRBD1 for D (6 bases). V was trimmed by 6 bases and J by 4 bases, leaving 13 bases between them. This CDR3 region has 14 residues. The germline V gene has CDR1 MDHEN and CDR2 SYDVKM.

V gene TRBV10-1 combines with J gene TRBJ1-1; D unclear. This CDR3 is 17 amino acids long. V was pared by 8 bases and J by 1 base, with 23 bases between. Germline V gene sequence: CDR1 WNHNN, CDR2 SYGVQD (reference sequence). CDR3 DNA: TGCGCCAGCGGCCCCAACCTTAGGCAAATGAAGAACACTGAAGCTTTCTTT. Encoded protein: CASGPNLRQMKNTEAFF.

V and J are TRBV5-4 and TRBJ2-1; the D gene is possibly TRBD1 (6 bases). This CDR3 has 16 amino acids. Trimming pared 0 bases from V and 6 bases from J, leaving 16 bases between. Germline CDR1 SGHNT, CDR2 YYREEE (reference sequence). The CDR3 DNA reads as TGTGCCAGCAGCTTGGGACATCGGACAGCTGTCAATGAGCAGTTCTTC. It specifies CASSLGHRTAVNEQFF.

The chain has TRBV5-1 and TRBJ1-2, with D perhaps matching TRBD1 (5 bases). Trimming left V 4 bases short and J 8 bases short, with 18 bases between. This CDR3 contains 14 residues. Per germline, CDR1 SGHRS and CDR2 YFSETQ. The CDR3 reads CASSLGDPRNGYTF. In DNA form, the CDR3 reads TGCGCCAGCAGCCTTGGGGACCCTCGCAACGGCTACACCTTC.

This chain links TRBV4-1 with TRBJ1-2; 11 bases agree with TRBD1. The CDR3 length is 16 residues. J was trimmed by 4 bases and V by 3 bases; bases with no gene match: 7. Germline V gene lookup returns CDR1 MGHRA and CDR2 YSYEKL. CDR3 protein: CASSQGGQGASYGYTF. CDR3 nucleotides: TGCGCCAGCAGCCAGGGTGGACAGGGGGCGTCCTATGGCTACACCTTC.

The chain is built from TRBV28 and TRBJ2-5; possibly TRBD2 for D (6 bases). This CDR3 has 15 residues. V gave up 6 bases and J gave up 5 bases, with 19 bases separating them. Germline loops: CDR1 MDHEN, CDR2 SYDVKM. The CDR3 DNA reads as TGTGCCAGCAGCCTCGGGAGTATGATGTTGGAGACCCAGTACTTC. Its protein is CASSLGSMMLETQYF.

The CDR3 sequence: CASSWGRTMNTEAFF. As DNA, the CDR3 is TGTGCCAGCAGCTGGGGACGGACTATGAACACTGAAGCTTTCTTT. The rearrangement uses TRBV5-4 and TRBJ1-1; tentatively, D is TRBD1 (5 bases). The germline V gene has CDR1 SGHNT and CDR2 YYREEE (reference sequence). V gave up 3 bases and J gave up 0 bases, with 12 bases separating them. The CDR3 is 15 amino acids.

V usage is TRBV5-1 and J usage is TRBJ2-7; D assignment may be TRBD1 or TRBD2 (5 bases each). V dropped 4 bases and J dropped 1 base, with 15 bases sitting between them. The CDR3 sequence is 15 residues long. From germline, CDR1 is SGHRS and CDR2 YFSETQ. As DNA, the CDR3 is TGCGCCAGCAGCACTAGACAGAAAGCGTCCTACGAGCAGTACTTC. It encodes CASSTRQKASYEQYF.